This TCR beta chain appears in the sequencing data of a study of cytotoxic CD8 clonotypes in ibrutinib-treated CLL. Generated by immunoSEQ multiplex PCR, the TCRdb table keeps only in-frame clones and is missing some. The repertoire includes some 150,000 clones, around three quarters of them detected once, and roughly 13% sits in the top ten. V was pared by 6 bases and J by 6 bases, with 8 bases of the junction left unmatched. Germline assignment: CDR1 SNHLY and CDR2 FYNNEI. This CDR3 has 14 amino acids. The receptor's source is a human donor with chronic lymphocytic leukemia. Sample: PBMCs, taken after 12 months of ibrutinib treatment. The chain recombines TRBV2 with TRBJ2-3; 8 nucleotides align to TRBD2. CDR3 sequence reads: CASRRYGRADTQYF. The CDR3 nucleotides read TGTGCCAGCAGGAGGTACGGGAGGGCCGATACGCAGTATTTT.